This T cell receptor beta chain was captured in a study of OX40 agonist ivuxolimab in advanced cancers. Across the whole study: Those treated in dose escalation had hepatocellular carcinoma, melanoma, renal cell cancer or head and neck cancer. Enrollees could have had prior anti-PD-1, anti-PD-L1 or anti-CTLA-4 therapy, which more than 30% had received.

With regard to this clone: Its antigen is not identified.

Losses at the gene ends were 3 bases for V and 7 bases for J; bases not matched to a gene: 12. The CDR3 sequence is 16 residues long. CDR1 SGHRS and CDR2 YFSETQ come from the germline V gene. Study-level findings and limits: CD4+ and CD8+ blood T cells expanded clonally by week 6 at 0.1 to 3.0 mg/kg. Low clonal expansion, among the lowest seen, marked partial responders at 0.1-3.0 mg/kg.

Profiled with immunoSEQ multiplex PCR; TCRdb holds only in-frame clones, not every one. The top ten clones hold roughly 15% of a sample with 50,000 to 60,000 clones, around 86% of them seen once. The chain carries TRBV5-1 and TRBJ2-2; the match to TRBD2 covers 7 bases. The input for sequencing was CD4+ or CD8+ T cells sorted from blood, taken in a trial of the OX40 agonist ivuxolimab. The receptor was derived from an adult with an advanced solid tumor such as melanoma, head and neck, liver or kidney cancer. As DNA, the CDR3 is TGCGCCAGCAGCTCTATCGTGGCGGGAGTTGGCGGGGAGCTGTTTTTT. It codes for CASSSIVAGVGGELFF.